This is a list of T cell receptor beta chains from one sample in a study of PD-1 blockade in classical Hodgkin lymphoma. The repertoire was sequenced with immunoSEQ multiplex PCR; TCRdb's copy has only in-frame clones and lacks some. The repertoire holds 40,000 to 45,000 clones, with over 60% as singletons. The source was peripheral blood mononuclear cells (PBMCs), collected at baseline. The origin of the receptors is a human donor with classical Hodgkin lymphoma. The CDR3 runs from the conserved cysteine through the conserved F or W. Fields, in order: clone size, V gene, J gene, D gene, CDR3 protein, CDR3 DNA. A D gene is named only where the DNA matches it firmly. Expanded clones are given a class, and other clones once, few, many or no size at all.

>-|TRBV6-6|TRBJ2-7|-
CASSYRGKGEQYF
TGTGCCAGCAGTTACAGGGGGAAGGGAGAGCAGTACTTC
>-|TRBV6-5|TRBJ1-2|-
CASSYSAVQAYGYTF
TGTGCCAGCAGTTACTCGGCCGTCCAAGCCTATGGCTACACCTTC
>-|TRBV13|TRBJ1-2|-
CASSLDELGKVYTF
TGTGCCAGCAGCTTAGATGAACTAGGGAAGGTCTACACCTTC
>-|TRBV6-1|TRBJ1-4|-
CASIMREGANEKLFF
TGTGCCAGCATTATGAGGGAGGGAGCTAATGAAAAACTGTTTTTT
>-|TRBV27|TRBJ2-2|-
CASSLKGQRFAGELFF
TGTGCCAGCAGTTTAAAAGGACAGAGGTTCGCCGGGGAGCTGTTTTTT
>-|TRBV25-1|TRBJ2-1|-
CASSRAYNEQFF
TGTGCCAGCAGCCGAGCGTACAATGAGCAGTTCTTC
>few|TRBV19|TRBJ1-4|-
CASSTSGQTPATNEKLFF
TGTGCCAGTAGTACCTCGGGACAAACACCTGCAACTAATGAAAAACTGTTTTTT
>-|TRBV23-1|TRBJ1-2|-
CASSQSMVINYGYTF
TGCGCCAGCAGTCAATCGATGGTCATCAACTATGGCTACACCTTC
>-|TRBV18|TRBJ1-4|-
CASSPPTTLGGELFF
TGTGCCAGCTCACCACCGACCACACTTGGGGGAGAACTGTTTTTT
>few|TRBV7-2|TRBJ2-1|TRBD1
CASSLTGPYNEQFF
TGTGCCAGCAGTCTGACAGGGCCCTACAATGAGCAGTTCTTC
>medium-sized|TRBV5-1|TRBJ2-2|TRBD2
CASSLTSGRTGELFF
TGCGCCAGCAGCTTGACTAGCGGGAGAACCGGGGAGCTGTTTTTT
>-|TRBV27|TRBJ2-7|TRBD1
CASSYTSQGSNEQYF
TGTGCCAGCAGTTATACCTCACAGGGGTCCAACGAGCAGTACTTC
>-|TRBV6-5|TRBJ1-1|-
CASSAQGEAFF
TGTGCCAGCAGTGCCCAGGGTGAAGCTTTCTTT
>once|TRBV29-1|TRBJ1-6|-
CSVRGDFNSPLHF
TGCAGCGTTCGGGGGGACTTTAATTCACCCCTCCACTTT
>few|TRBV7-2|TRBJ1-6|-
CASRRDGINSPLHF
TGTGCCAGCCGGCGGGACGGTATTAATTCACCCCTCCACTTT
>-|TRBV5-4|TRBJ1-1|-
CASSFPGYGNTEAFF
TGTGCCAGCAGCTTCCCAGGGTATGGGAACACTGAAGCTTTCTTT
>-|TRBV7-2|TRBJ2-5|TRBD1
CASSPVARGKETQYF
TGTGCCAGCAGCCCGGTCGCCAGGGGGAAGGAGACCCAGTACTTC
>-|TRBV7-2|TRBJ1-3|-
CASSPTQDPGNTIYF
TGTGCCAGCAGCCCGACCCAGGATCCTGGAAACACCATATATTTT
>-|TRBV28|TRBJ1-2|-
CASSSPGTEINYGYTF
TGTGCCAGCAGTTCCCCCGGGACGGAGATTAACTATGGCTACACCTTC
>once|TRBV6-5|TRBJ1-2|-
CASRPRGFNYGYTF
TGTGCCAGCAGGCCTAGGGGGTTTAACTATGGCTACACCTTC
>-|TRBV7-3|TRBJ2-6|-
CASSPRSSGANVLTF
TGTGCCAGCAGCCCCCGTTCCTCTGGGGCCAACGTCCTGACTTTC
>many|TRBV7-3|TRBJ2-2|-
CASSISGNTGELFF
TGTGCCAGCAGCATTAGCGGGAACACCGGGGAGCTGTTTTTT
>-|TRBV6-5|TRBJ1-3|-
CASSYIGVFSGNTIYF
TGTGCCAGCAGTTACATAGGGGTCTTCTCTGGAAACACCATATATTTT
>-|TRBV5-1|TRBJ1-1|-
CASSRGRENTEAFF
TGCGCCAGCAGCCGTGGACGGGAGAACACTGAAGCTTTCTTT
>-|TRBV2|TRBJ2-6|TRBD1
CASSPGTGSSGANVLTF
TGTGCCAGCAGCCCCGGGACAGGATCCTCTGGGGCCAACGTCCTGACTTTC
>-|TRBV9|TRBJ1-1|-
CASSEDGEGGRGAFF
TGTGCCAGCAGCGAGGATGGGGAAGGGGGGCGGGGCGCTTTCTTT
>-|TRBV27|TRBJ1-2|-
CASRQGGRYGYTF
TGTGCCAGCAGACAGGGAGGGCGTTATGGCTACACCTTC
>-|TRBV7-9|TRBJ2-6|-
CASSLRPGANVLTF
TGTGCCAGCAGCTTACGTCCTGGGGCCAACGTCCTGACTTTC
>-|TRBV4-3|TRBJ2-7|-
CASSHTTGSHEQYF
TGCGCCAGCAGCCACACGACGGGCAGCCACGAGCAGTACTTC
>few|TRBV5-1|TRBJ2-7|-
CASSVNTGMGEQYF
TGCGCCAGCAGCGTAAATACAGGGATGGGCGAGCAGTACTTC
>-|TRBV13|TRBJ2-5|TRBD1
CASSTYRGLRETQYF
TGTGCCAGCAGCACTTACAGGGGGCTGAGAGAGACCCAGTACTTC
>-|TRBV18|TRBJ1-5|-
CASSSGGYNQPQHF
TGTGCCAGCTCATCGGGGGGGTACAATCAGCCCCAGCATTTT
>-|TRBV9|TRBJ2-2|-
CASSLWTPAGELFF
TGTGCCAGCAGCCTTTGGACGCCCGCCGGGGAGCTGTTTTTT
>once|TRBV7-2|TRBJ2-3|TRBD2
CASSPRAGGGTDTQYF
TGTGCCAGCAGCCCGCGTGCGGGAGGAGGGACAGATACGCAGTATTTT
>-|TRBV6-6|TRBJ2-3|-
CASSYSVNTQYF
TGTGCCAGCAGTTACTCTGTGAATACGCAGTATTTT
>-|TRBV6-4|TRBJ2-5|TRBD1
CASSLNRGETQYF
TGTGCCAGCAGCCTGAACAGGGGAGAGACCCAGTACTTC
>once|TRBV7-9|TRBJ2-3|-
CASSLESRGYF
TGTGCCAGCAGCTTAGAAAGCAGAGGTTATTTT
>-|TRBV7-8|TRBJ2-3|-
CASSPGPTDTQYF
TGTGCCAGCAGCCCGGGACCCACAGATACGCAGTATTTT
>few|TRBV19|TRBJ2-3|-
CASSINLYSSTDTQYF
TGTGCCAGTAGTATTAACCTTTATTCTAGCACAGATACGCAGTATTTT
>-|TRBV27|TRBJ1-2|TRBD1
CASSTRGRRDGYTF
TGTGCCAGCAGCACGAGGGGGCGACGGGATGGCTACACCTTC
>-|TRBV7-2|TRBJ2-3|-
CASSLSFSSTDTQYF
TGTGCCAGCAGCTTGAGTTTTTCTAGCACAGATACGCAGTATTTT